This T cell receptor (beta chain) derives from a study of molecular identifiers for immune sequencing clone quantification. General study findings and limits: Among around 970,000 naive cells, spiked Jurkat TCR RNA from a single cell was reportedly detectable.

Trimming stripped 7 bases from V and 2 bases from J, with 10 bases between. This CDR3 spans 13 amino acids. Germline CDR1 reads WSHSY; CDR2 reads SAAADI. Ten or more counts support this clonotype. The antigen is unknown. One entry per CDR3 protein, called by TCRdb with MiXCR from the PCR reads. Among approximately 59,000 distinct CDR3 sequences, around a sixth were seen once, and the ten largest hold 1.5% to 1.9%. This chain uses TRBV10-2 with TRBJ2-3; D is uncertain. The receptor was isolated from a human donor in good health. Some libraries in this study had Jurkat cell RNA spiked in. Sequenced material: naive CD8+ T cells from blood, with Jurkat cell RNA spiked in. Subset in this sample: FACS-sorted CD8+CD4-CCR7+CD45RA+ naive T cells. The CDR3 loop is CASKGRYTDTQYF. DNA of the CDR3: TGCGCCAGCAAAGGGCGGTACACAGATACGCAGTATTTT.